Presented here are 6 T cell receptor beta chains from one specimen sequenced in a study of T cell repertoires in cytomegalovirus infection. TCRdb reprocessed the reads with MiXCR, giving one entry per CDR3 protein. The sample has 310,000 or so distinct CDR3 sequences; 15% to 20% are singletons. The sample taken for sequencing was PBMCs. These receptors were taken from a human donor in good health (CMV status not recorded). Some clones in this sample may be carry-over from other donors' samples.

The chain carries TRBV20-1 and TRBJ2-5; no firm D call. The CDR3 sequence is 13 residues long. Germline V lookup: CDR1 DFQATT, CDR2 SNEGSKA (reference sequence). V was cut by 5 bases and J by 0 bases, with 10 bases left in between. The CDR3 DNA reads TGCAGTGCTCCTGCCTCGTACCAAGAGACCCAGTACTTC. Its protein is CSAPASYQETQYF.

The J gene is TRBJ2-3, the V gene TRBV7-6; 10 positions agree with TRBD2. Germline-derived CDR1 and CDR2 are SGHVS and FNYEAQ. The CDR3 runs to 15 residues. Unmatched junction bases numbered 8, after V lost 4 bases and J lost 7 bases. CDR3 sequence reads: CASSSPGLARNTQYF. The CDR3 DNA sequence: TGTGCCAGCAGCTCACCGGGACTAGCGAGAAATACGCAGTATTTT.

In its sample, this clonotype was seen many times. CDR3 bases: TGTGCCAGTAGGTCCAGGGAATATAGCAATCAGCCCCAGCATTTT. This sequence encodes CASRSREYSNQPQHF. This chain joins TRBV19 and TRBJ1-5; possibly TRBD1 for D (5 bases). Trimming pared 6 bases from V and 0 bases from J, leaving 12 bases between. CDR1 is LNHDA, CDR2 SQIVND, per germline (reference sequence). The CDR3 extends over 15 amino acids.

This clonotype has a handful of counts. The chain employs TRBV27 and TRBJ2-5, with 9 bases identical to TRBD2. V lost 5 bases and J lost 5; bases outside the gene matches: 6. Germline CDR1 and CDR2: MNHEY and SMNVEV (reference sequence). The CDR3 has 14 amino acids. The DNA for the CDR3 is TGTGCCAGCAGTCGTTGGGGACTAGCTGAGACCCAGTACTTC. Translating it yields CASSRWGLAETQYF.

The table lists this clonotype with many counts. The genes are TRBV7-2 and TRBJ2-3; D not certain. Trimming pared 2 bases from V and 4 bases from J, leaving 13 bases between. The germline V gene has CDR1 SGHTA and CDR2 FQGNSA. This CDR3 region has 15 residues. CDR3 region: CASSLRQVNPDTQYF. CDR3 nucleotide sequence: TGTGCCAGCAGCTTAAGGCAGGTGAATCCAGATACGCAGTATTTT. Combining the CDR3 with reference TRBV7-2 and TRBJ2-3 gives the whole variable domain GAGVSQSPSNKVTEKGKDVELRCDPISGHTALYWYRQSLGQGLEFLIYFQGNSAPDKSGLPSDRFSAERTGGSVSTLTIQRTQQEDSAVYLCASSLRQVNPDTQYFGPGTRLTVL.

The rearrangement joins TRBV7-3 to TRBJ2-3; 7 bases are shared with TRBD2. CDR1 is SGHTA, CDR2 FQGTGA, per germline. The CDR3 contains 17 residues. V trimming: 5 bases; J trimming: 1 base; junction bases outside the gene matches: 12. CDR3 DNA sequence: TGTGCCAGCAGCACCCAGCCCTTTCGGGGGGGCACAGATACGCAGTATTTT. Translated: CASSTQPFRGGTDTQYF.